Presented here are 9 T cell receptor beta chains from one specimen sequenced in a study of beta chain features in type 1 diabetes (dated by TCRdb to 2016 to 2018). The library came from the immunoSEQ multiplex PCR assay. The entire amount of isolated RNA was reverse transcribed using the High Capacity cDNA Reverse Transcription Kit, so the sequenced TCRB transcripts were expressed ones. This immuneACCESS table, as held by TCRdb, lists in-frame sequences with V and J called but not all clones. Of the missing ones, under half trace to an unresolved V gene in checked studies; the others have no known cause. This sample has about 360,000 clones in its table, and 10% to 15% of those were observed once. Of the sample, under 0.02% is held by the ten largest clones. The sequencing input was naive CD4+ T cells from blood. Reading the label with the study, this specimen's cell subset or site is: true naive CD4+ T cells. These receptors were taken from a man younger than 30 in good health.

This clone was counted between two and nine times. CDR3 sequence reads: CASSFPAGELFF. The CDR3 DNA sequence: TGTGCCAGCAGCTTTCCTGCCGGGGAGCTGTTTTTT. The V and J genes are TRBV7-2 and TRBJ2-2; D unresolved. V was pared by 3 bases and J by 6 bases, with 5 bases between. CDR1 SGHTA and CDR2 FQGNSA come from the germline V gene. The CDR3 extends over 12 amino acids.

This clone was seen only a few times. The chain joins TRBV7-3 to TRBJ2-2; no definite D call. Germline V gene lookup returns CDR1 SGHTA and CDR2 FQGTGA. V was pared by 5 bases and J by 5 bases, with 6 bases between. This CDR3 contains 12 residues. The CDR3 sequence: CASSPRTGELFF. In DNA, the CDR3 is TGTGCCAGCAGCCCCCGGACCGGGGAGCTGTTTTTT.

As concerns this clone: Distinct nucleotide sequences in the sample also encode this CDR3. This chain connects TRBV4-3 to TRBJ2-1; 9 bases align to TRBD2. Germline trimming cut 0 bases from V and 4 bases from J; bases unmatched to any gene: 1. Germline values: CDR1 LGHNA, CDR2 YSLEER. The CDR3 runs to 15 residues. For the CDR3, the DNA is TGCGCCAGCAGCCAAGAGCTAGCGGGGTACAATGAGCAGTTCTTC. This encodes CASSQELAGYNEQFF.

CDR3 in amino acids: CASSLRRTFDSRTHYGYTF. DNA for the CDR3: TGTGCCAGCAGCTTAAGAAGGACATTCGATAGTCGGACGCACTATGGCTACACCTTC. The rearrangement uses TRBV7-3 and TRBJ1-2; a possible D gene is TRBD1 (5 bases). The germline gives CDR1 SGHTA, CDR2 FQGTGA. The CDR3 loop spans 19 amino acids. Trimming shortened V by 1 base and J by 3 bases, and 24 bases separated the two germline ends.

The chain combines TRBV4-2 with TRBJ1-2, with 7 bases matching TRBD1. Germline V gene lookup returns CDR1 LGHNA and CDR2 YNFKEQ. V lost 0 bases and J lost 5; bases outside the gene matches: 9. The CDR3 consists of 16 residues. This CDR3 is CASSQDYRTGGYGYTF. The CDR3 bases are TGTGCCAGCAGCCAAGATTATCGGACAGGAGGTTATGGCTACACCTTC.

In its sample, this clone was seen a few times. The chain recombines TRBV28 with TRBJ2-1; 10 positions agree with TRBD2. Germline values: CDR1 MDHEN, CDR2 SYDVKM. This CDR3 has 16 amino acids. V lost 5 bases, J lost 7 bases, and 11 bases stayed unmatched. CDR3 amino acids: CASSPQAGGPGNEQFF. The CDR3 region has the DNA TGTGCCAGCAGTCCCCAAGCGGGAGGGCCAGGGAATGAGCAGTTCTTC.

The chain has TRBV18 and TRBJ1-5, with D possibly matching TRBD1 (6 bases). The V end lost 1 base, the J end lost 3 bases, and 10 bases lay between the germline ends. Germline V gene sequence: CDR1 KGHSH, CDR2 LQKENI. The CDR3 is made up of 15 amino acids. The CDR3 protein is CASSPLGQNNQPQHF. DNA of the CDR3: TGTGCCAGCTCACCACTCGGACAGAACAATCAGCCCCAGCATTTT. The variable domain in full, with the rest retrieved from reference TRBV18 and TRBJ1-5, is NAGVMQNPRHLVRRRGQEARLRCSPMKGHSHVYWYRQLPEEGLKFMVYLQKENIIDESGMPKERFSAEFPKEGPSILRIQQVVRGDSAAYFCASSPLGQNNQPQHFGDGTRLSIL.

The V gene is TRBV7-9, the J gene TRBJ2-5, with D maybe TRBD2 (5 bases). V gave up 1 base and J gave up 1 base, with 13 bases separating them. Germline values: CDR1 SEHNR, CDR2 FQNEAQ (reference sequence). The CDR3 runs 16 residues. The CDR3, as DNA: TGTGCCAGCAGCTTAGAGGGCCGAAGCGGCCAAGAGACCCAGTACTTC. Translated, it gives CASSLEGRSGQETQYF.

This clone was observed a few times. This chain links TRBV19 with TRBJ2-5; TRBD2 matches at 8 bases. Germline loops: CDR1 LNHDA, CDR2 SQIVND (reference sequence). This CDR3 is built from 17 residues. V lost 3 bases and J lost 4; bases outside the gene matches: 13. CDR3 protein: CASSMGLVEAGGETQYF. The CDR3 nucleotides read TGTGCCAGTAGTATGGGGCTCGTCGAGGCGGGAGGAGAGACCCAGTACTTC.